This passage covers 29 T cell receptor beta chains from one sample sequenced in a study of T cells in Graves' hyperthyroidism and ophthalmopathy. From RNA transcripts, TCR beta CDR3 regions were amplified. The study used the HTBI primer set for a first-round RT-PCR of the TCR CDR3. TCRdb fed the multiplex PCR reads into MiXCR, producing one record per CDR3 protein. The sample carries 550,000 to 800,000 distinct CDR3 sequences, 17% recorded once. The sequenced sample consisted of blood. These receptors all come from a middle-aged man with Graves' hyperthyroidism.

This clonotype was seen many times. The junction and the germline gene differ at one end; a read error may be behind it. The chain couples TRBV24-1 to TRBJ2-5; D unresolved. The germline V gene encodes CDR1 KGHDR and CDR2 SFDVKD. CDR3 length equals 12 residues. The CDR3 region is CATSDPQGTQYF. CDR3 DNA: TGTGCCACCAGTGACCCCCAAGGGACCCAGTACTTC.

This clonotype turned up a few times. V usage is TRBV5-1 and J usage is TRBJ2-7; D is perhaps TRBD2 (5 bases). The germline V gene encodes CDR1 SGHRS and CDR2 YFSETQ. V was pared by 0 bases and J by 2 bases, with 12 bases between. CDR3 length: 15 residues. CDR3 nucleotide sequence: TGCGCCAGCAGCTTGGTTGGCCTCGGGACCTACGAGCAGTACTTC. Its translation: CASSLVGLGTYEQYF.

The genes are TRBV6-1 and TRBJ2-3, with 11 nucleotides matching TRBD2. The CDR3 runs to 15 residues. The germline V gene has CDR1 MNHNS and CDR2 SASEGT. V shed 9 bases and J 1 base; nucleotides not matched to a gene: 6. The CDR3 nucleotides are TGTGCCAGTGTAGCGGGAGGGCCGGGCACAGATACGCAGTATTTT. Its translation is CASVAGGPGTDTQYF.

The chain has TRBV9 and TRBJ2-3; D gene ambiguous. Germline CDR1 and CDR2: SGDLS and YYNGEE. The CDR3 totals 15 residues. Trimming shortened V by 3 bases and J by 2 bases, and 13 bases separated the two germline ends. The CDR3 bases are TGTGCCAGCAGCGCGAGGTCCGGGCTCACAGATACGCAGTATTTT. Its translation: CASSARSGLTDTQYF.

The CDR3 DNA reads as TGTGCCAGCAGCGGCGATGGATTTATGTGGAACACCGGGGAGCTGTTTTTT. Translation gives CASSGDGFMWNTGELFF. The chain combines TRBV9 with TRBJ2-2; D not certain. This CDR3 comprises 17 residues. V shed 3 bases and J shed 1 base, with 16 bases lying between them. Germline V gene lookup returns CDR1 SGDLS and CDR2 YYNGEE.

This clonotype was seen many times. This chain uses TRBV30 with TRBJ2-5, with a weak D call TRBD2 (6 bases). Germline V gene lookup returns CDR1 GTSNPN and CDR2 SVGIG (reference sequence). Trimming shortened V by 1 base and J by 4 bases, and 10 bases separated the two germline ends. The CDR3 sequence is 13 residues long. Here the CDR3 DNA reads TGTGCCTGGAGTGCCCTCGGGGGAGAGACCCAGTACTTC. Its translation: CAWSALGGETQYF.

Turning to this clonotype: A much larger clone lies a single base off, so this may be a read error. V and J are TRBV2 and TRBJ1-1, with D hard to call. This CDR3 has 13 amino acids. V was clipped by 10 bases and J by 1 base, with 13 bases between them. Germline V lookup: CDR1 SNHLY, CDR2 FYNNEI. The CDR3 nucleotides read TGTGCCACTCAAGACACTTCGAACACTGAAGCTTTCTTT. Translation gives CATQDTSNTEAFF.

This clonotype was seen a few times. This chain uses TRBV3-1 with TRBJ1-2, with D unresolved. From germline, CDR1 is LGHDT and CDR2 YNNKEL (reference sequence). Trimming left V 6 bases short and J 7 bases short, with 21 bases between. There are 15 residues in the CDR3. This CDR3 reads CASSHLRAAGSGYTF. The CDR3 nucleotides are TGTGCCAGCAGTCATTTACGGGCCGCGGGGTCTGGCTACACCTTC.

The V gene is TRBV29-1, the J gene TRBJ2-7, with a possible D match to TRBD2 (6 bases). Trimming removed 5 bases at V and 0 bases at J, with 11 bases between. Germline loops: CDR1 SQVTM, CDR2 ANQGSEA. CDR3 length equals 13 residues. In nucleotides, the CDR3 is TGCAGCGTTAAATGGCGGGACTCCTACGAGCAGTACTTC. Its protein product is CSVKWRDSYEQYF.

This clonotype was picked up many times. CDR3 protein: CASSPSGGNTIYF. DNA of the CDR3: TGTGCCAGCAGTCCCTCCGGTGGAAACACCATATATTTT. This sequence joins TRBV12-3 or TRBV12-4 and TRBJ1-3; D is uncertain. With 5 bases removed from V and 3 bases from J, the gap between germline ends came to 8 bases. CDR3 length: 13 residues.

The chain combines TRBV5-1 with TRBJ2-2; TRBD2 matches 9 bases. Unmatched junction bases numbered 2, after V lost 1 base and J lost 1 base. The CDR3 loop spans 16 amino acids. Germline V gene lookup returns CDR1 SGHRS and CDR2 YFSETQ. The CDR3 DNA reads TGCGCCAGCAGCTTGCAAGCGGGAGGGAACACCGGGGAGCTGTTTTTT. Translation: CASSLQAGGNTGELFF.

CDR3 loop: CASSGALAGGSYEQYF. The CDR3 DNA is TGTGCCAGTAGTGGAGCACTAGCGGGAGGATCCTACGAGCAGTACTTC. V usage is TRBV19 and J usage is TRBJ2-7; TRBD2 agrees at 12 bases. The CDR3 is 16 amino acids. V gave up 5 bases and J gave up 1 base; unmatched junction bases: 6. From germline, CDR1 is LNHDA and CDR2 SQIVND (reference sequence).

This clonotype was counted a single time. This may be a read error: a much more frequent sequence differs by one nucleotide. The genes are TRBV5-8 and TRBJ2-5, with D possibly being TRBD1 or TRBD2 (5 bases each). Germline CDR1 is SGHTS and CDR2 is YDEGEE. The CDR3 covers 16 residues. This CDR3 is CASSFNRDRYQATQYF. The DNA for the CDR3 is TGTGCCAGCAGCTTTAACCGGGACCGGTACCAAGCGACCCAGTACTTC.

The chain links TRBV6-1 to TRBJ2-1, with 12 nucleotides matching TRBD2. Germline trimming cut 3 bases from V and 15 bases from J; bases unmatched to any gene: 15. From germline, CDR1 is MNHNS and CDR2 SASEGT. This CDR3 is built from 16 residues. CDR3 coding DNA: TGTGCCAGCAGTGATGCGGCGTCTAGCGGGAGGGCCAAGGCGTTCTTC. Protein sequence: CASSDAASSGRAKAFF.

The chain is built from TRBV30 and TRBJ1-6; D is unclear. The V gene lost 3 bases and the J gene lost 4 bases, with 7 bases spanning the gap. Germline V gene lookup returns CDR1 GTSNPN and CDR2 SVGIG (reference sequence). The CDR3 length is 13 residues. The CDR3 DNA is TGTGCCTGGAGAGCAGAGTATAATTCACCCCTCCACTTT. Its translation is CAWRAEYNSPLHF.

Comments on this clonotype: Since a much larger clone is just one base distant, this may be a read error. The J gene is TRBJ1-1, the V gene TRBV7-6; no reliable D call. V dropped 1 base and J dropped 5 bases, with 11 bases sitting between them. The CDR3 is 14 residues long. Per the germline V gene, CDR1 is SGHVS and CDR2 is FNYEAQ. The CDR3 sequence is CASSLDSGGTEAFF. The CDR3 DNA reads TGTGCCAGCAGCTTAGACAGCGGAGGGACTGAAGCTTTCTTT.

This clonotype was detected ten times or more. The chain carries TRBV28 and TRBJ1-5, with TRBD1 as a possible D gene (5 bases). Germline V lookup: CDR1 MDHEN, CDR2 SYDVKM. V was cut by 2 bases and J by 4 bases, with 9 bases left in between. The CDR3 length is 14 residues. CDR3 sequence reads: CASSLIQGNQPQHF. The CDR3 bases are TGTGCCAGCAGTTTAATCCAGGGTAATCAGCCCCAGCATTTT.

This clonotype has more than one count but fewer than ten. This chain connects TRBV30 to TRBJ2-1; D is unclear. Looked up from germline, CDR1 is GTSNPN and CDR2 is SVGIG (reference sequence). The CDR3 runs 12 residues. V was cut by 1 base and J by 9 bases, with 10 bases left in between. CDR3 in DNA: TGTGCCTGGAGTGAGAGTGCGATTGAGCAGTTCTTC. This gives the protein CAWSESAIEQFF. The full variable domain, completed using reference TRBV30 and TRBJ2-1, is SQTIHQWPATLVQPVGSPLSLECTVEGTSNPNLYWYRQAAGRGLQLLFYSVGIGQISSEVPQNLSASRPQDRQFILSSKKLLLSDSGFYLCAWSESAIEQFFGPGTRLTVL.

This clonotype has at least ten counts. V is TRBV6-2 or TRBV6-3 and J is TRBJ2-6, with D perhaps matching TRBD2 (6 bases). This CDR3 region has 16 residues. Germline V gives CDR1 MNHEY, CDR2 SVGEGT. Trimming pared 6 bases from V and 0 bases from J, leaving 12 bases between. CDR3 residues: CASRTHGGSGANVLTF. In DNA form, the CDR3 reads TGTGCCAGCAGAACCCACGGGGGCTCTGGGGCCAACGTCCTGACTTTC.

The table lists this clonotype with a few counts. The J gene is TRBJ2-1, the V gene TRBV27; 10 nucleotides agree with TRBD1. V was pared by 5 bases and J by 9 bases, with 7 bases of the junction left unmatched. The CDR3 has 14 amino acids. Germline CDR1 and CDR2: MNHEY and SMNVEV (reference sequence). CDR3 protein: CASSAWTGGSEQFF. The CDR3 DNA reads as TGTGCCAGCAGTGCCTGGACAGGGGGTAGTGAGCAGTTCTTC.

This clonotype was found many times. The CDR3 DNA reads as TGTGCCAGCAGCGAGGGACTAGCGGGAGGGCTTCTACTCAATGAGCAGTTCTTC. This gives the protein CASSEGLAGGLLLNEQFF. V is TRBV27 and J is TRBJ2-1; 16 nucleotides align to TRBD2. From germline, CDR1 is MNHEY and CDR2 SMNVEV (reference sequence). The CDR3 loop spans 18 amino acids. The trim removed 6 bases at V and 6 bases at J, leaving 11 bases unmatched.

This clonotype was found a few times. The CDR3 sequence is CASSFAKLAGDLSYEQYF. The CDR3 nucleotides read TGTGCCAGCAGTTTCGCCAAACTAGCGGGAGACCTCTCCTACGAGCAGTACTTC. V usage is TRBV28 and J usage is TRBJ2-7; 11 positions agree with TRBD2. J lost 0 bases, V lost 3 bases, and 10 bases had no gene match. The germline V gene has CDR1 MDHEN and CDR2 SYDVKM. The CDR3 totals 18 residues.

This clonotype was observed a handful of times. A much bigger clone sits one base away, suggesting this may be a read error. J is TRBJ2-7 and V is TRBV12-3 or TRBV12-4, with 7 bases matching TRBD1. There are 15 residues in the CDR3. V lost 2 bases, J lost 5 bases, and 9 bases stayed unmatched. The CDR3 here is CASSLSQGVTNEQYF. CDR3 in DNA: TGTGCCAGCAGTTTATCTCAGGGGGTTACTAACGAGCAGTACTTC.

In its sample, this clonotype was seen many times. This rearrangement joins TRBV2 to TRBJ2-4; weak D call: TRBD1 (6 bases). With 7 bases removed from V and 3 bases from J, the gap between germline ends came to 16 bases. This CDR3 has 15 residues. The germline CDR1 and CDR2 sequences are SNHLY and FYNNEI. Written as DNA, the CDR3 is TGTGCCAGCACCGAGGGGGTATTGGGCAAAAACATTCAGTACTTC. Protein sequence: CASTEGVLGKNIQYF. Full variable domain (missing parts from reference TRBV2 and TRBJ2-4): EPEVTQTPSHQVTQMGQEVILRCVPISNHLYFYWYRQILGQKVEFLVSFYNNEISEKSEIFDDQFSVERPDGSNFTLKIRSTKLEDSAMYFCASTEGVLGKNIQYFGAGTRLSVL.

This clonotype has more than one count but fewer than ten. The chain has TRBV6-1 and TRBJ1-2; no clear D gene. CDR1 is MNHNS, CDR2 SASEGT, per germline. The CDR3 length is 15 residues. Trimming removed 8 bases from V and 4 bases from J, with 20 bases in between. CDR3 DNA sequence: TGTGCCAGCCAAGGGCCCCCGAATGAGGGCTATGGCTACACCTTC. Its translation is CASQGPPNEGYGYTF.

Only a few counts were recorded for this clonotype. This chain uses TRBV24-1 with TRBJ2-4; the D gene is possibly TRBD1 (5 bases). The CDR3 has 16 residues. The germline V gene has CDR1 KGHDR and CDR2 SFDVKD. Trimming pared 3 bases from V and 4 bases from J, leaving 15 bases between. CDR3 region: CATSDRTPQGKNIQYF. The CDR3 DNA sequence: TGTGCCACCAGTGATCGCACCCCCCAGGGAAAAAACATTCAGTACTTC.

The sample holds a few counts of this clonotype. The gene calls are TRBV9 and TRBJ2-4; TRBD2 is a possible D gene (6 bases). The V end lost 4 bases, the J end lost 7 bases, and 12 bases lay between the germline ends. Germline V lookup: CDR1 SGDLS, CDR2 YYNGEE. The CDR3 sequence is 13 residues long. The CDR3 bases are TGTGCCAGCAGCCCCCCGCTAGCGAACATTCAGTACTTC. Amino acid sequence: CASSPPLANIQYF.

The gene calls are TRBV19 and TRBJ1-1; tentatively, D is TRBD1 (6 bases). CDR3 length equals 14 residues. Trimming pared 10 bases from V and 5 bases from J, leaving 20 bases between. The germline CDR1 and CDR2 sequences are LNHDA and SQIVND (reference sequence). In DNA, the CDR3 is TGTGCCACCCCGCTAAGGGACCAGGGGACTGAAGCTTTCTTT. This sequence encodes CATPLRDQGTEAFF.

This clonotype was recorded many times. The chain employs TRBV5-1 and TRBJ2-1, with D possibly TRBD2 on 6 matching bases. V lost 6 bases and J lost 2, with 24 bases in between. The CDR3 runs 18 residues. CDR1 is SGHRS and CDR2 is YFSETQ in the germline V gene. The DNA for the CDR3 is TGCGCCAGCACCTTTCAACCGGGAGAAGTGTCAGCCTACAATGAGCAGTTCTTC. Protein product: CASTFQPGEVSAYNEQFF.